Listed below are T cell receptor beta chains from one sample, sequenced in a study of CD8 T cells in ankylosing spondylitis. TCRdb re-analysed the 5' RACE reads in MiXCR, keeping a single row per CDR3 protein. In the table there are about 160,000 distinct CDR3 sequences, about 16% of which are singletons. Sequencing was carried out using blood, either unsorted or a sorted T cell fraction (not recorded which). The origin of the receptors is a male donor with ankylosing spondylitis or in good health (not recorded which). Both conserved end residues are part of each CDR3. The D gene is left open where the match is weak. Size is omitted from some rows. Given values are once, few, many or a class for expanded clones.

clone_size	d_call	j_call	v_call	cdr3_length	cdr3_nt	cdr3_aa
many	NA	TRBJ2-5	TRBV12-3/TRBV12-4	13	TGTGCCAGCAGTCCACACAGGGCGGAGACCCAGTACTTC	CASSPHRAETQYF
few	NA	TRBJ1-5	TRBV2	13	TGTGCCGGTTCGGGCAGAGTTAATCAGCCCCAGCATTTT	CAGSGRVNQPQHF
NA	TRBD2	TRBJ2-2	TRBV12-3/TRBV12-4	16	TGTGCCAGCAGTTTTAGACTAGCTCCCGGGGACGGGGAGCTGTTTTTT	CASSFRLAPGDGELFF
many	NA	TRBJ2-7	TRBV28	12	TGTGCCAGCAGTTTACGAACCTACGAGCAGTACTTC	CASSLRTYEQYF
few	NA	TRBJ2-7	TRBV6-7	14	TGTGCCAGCAGTTACCGGTTAGGGGGGCCCGAGCAGTACTTC	CASSYRLGGPEQYF
few	TRBD2	TRBJ2-2	TRBV29-1	18	TGCAGCGTTGAATTTGGCGGACTAGCGGGAGGGCCCTCCGGGGAGCTGTTTTTT	CSVEFGGLAGGPSGELFF
few	TRBD2	TRBJ2-4	TRBV28	18	TGTGCCAGCAGTTTCCCAGGGACTAGCGGACTAGCCAAAAACATTCAGTACTTC	CASSFPGTSGLAKNIQYF
many	NA	TRBJ1-1	TRBV6-5	14	TGTGCCAGCAGTTACACAGGTCGGGGCACTGAAGCTTTCTTT	CASSYTGRGTEAFF
NA	NA	TRBJ2-2	TRBV28	14	TGTGCCAGCAGTTTAAATCGTGGCACCGGGGAGCTGTTTTTT	CASSLNRGTGELFF
NA	NA	TRBJ2-7	TRBV12-3/TRBV12-4	16	TGTGTCAGCAGGTCTCCCTTCGGCAGTCCCTCCTACGAGCAGTACTTC	CVSRSPFGSPSYEQYF
few	NA	TRBJ1-5	TRBV20-1	13	TGCAGTGCTAGATCGGGCGGTTATCAGCCCCAGCATTTT	CSARSGGYQPQHF
many	NA	TRBJ2-5	TRBV20-1	11	TGCAGTGTGCAGCTTCAAGAGACCCAGTACTTC	CSVQLQETQYF
many	NA	TRBJ1-4	TRBV15	14	TGTGCCACCAGCAGAGTAGGGAGTGGTGAAAAACTGTTTTTT	CATSRVGSGEKLFF
many	TRBD2	TRBJ2-1	TRBV10-3	18	TGTGCCATCAGTGATTCTAGCGGGAGGCTTAGGAATTACAATGAGCAGTTCTTC	CAISDSSGRLRNYNEQFF
NA	TRBD2	TRBJ2-3	TRBV4-1	16	TGCGCCAGCAGCCGCCCCGGGGAGGGCAGCACAGATACGCAGTATTTT	CASSRPGEGSTDTQYF
NA	NA	TRBJ1-5	TRBV6-5	15	TGTGCCAGCAGTTTTTTGGCCAGCGGCAATCAGCCCCAGCATTTT	CASSFLASGNQPQHF
many	NA	TRBJ1-2	TRBV12-3/TRBV12-4	14	TGTGCCAGCAGTTTCCGGGGAGGGGACTATGGCTACACCTTC	CASSFRGGDYGYTF
NA	TRBD1	TRBJ1-5	TRBV30	16	TGTGCCTGGACCCCGTCCCGGGACAGGACCAATCAGCCCCAGCATTTT	CAWTPSRDRTNQPQHF
few	NA	TRBJ2-4	TRBV7-8	14	TGTGCCAGCATGGAGGCCCGGTCCAAAAACATTCAGTACTTC	CASMEARSKNIQYF
few	NA	TRBJ2-3	TRBV10-3	13	TGTGCCATCAGTGAGTCGTCGGCAGCCTCGCAGTATTTT	CAISESSAASQYF
few	NA	TRBJ2-6	TRBV7-2	13	TGTGCCAGCAGCTTAGATAACGCCAACGTCCTGACTTTC	CASSLDNANVLTF
NA	NA	TRBJ1-1	TRBV24-1	16	TGTGCCACCAGTGACGGCCCGGCCAGGGCGAACACTGAAGCTTTCTTT	CATSDGPARANTEAFF
NA	NA	TRBJ2-5	TRBV7-9	14	TGTGCCAGCAGCTTAGTGTCTGGGCAAGAGATCCAGTACTTC	CASSLVSGQEIQYF
few	NA	TRBJ1-6	TRBV7-9	14	TGTGCCAGCAACCCCGTGGGGGTGGATTCACCCCTCCACTTT	CASNPVGVDSPLHF
many	NA	TRBJ2-7	TRBV9	17	TGTGCCAGCAGCCATCACTGGCAGGGGAAACAATCCCACGAGCAGTACTTC	CASSHHWQGKQSHEQYF
few	TRBD1	TRBJ1-1	TRBV30	14	TGTGCCTGGAGTGTACAGGGGATGGACACTGAAGCTTTCTTT	CAWSVQGMDTEAFF
NA	NA	TRBJ1-4	TRBV14	14	TGTGCCAGCAGCCAAGTTGCGCCAGTTGAAAAACTGTTTTTT	CASSQVAPVEKLFF
NA	NA	TRBJ1-6	TRBV19	16	TGTGCCAGTAGTATAGAACCGCGGACAGCGGCACCACCCCTCCACTTT	CASSIEPRTAAPPLHF
NA	NA	TRBJ2-1	TRBV30	13	TGTGCCTGGAGTGTAAGGAGGGACAATGAGCAGTTCTTC	CAWSVRRDNEQFF
NA	NA	TRBJ2-5	TRBV20-1	13	TGCAGTGCCCAGCGTACGGCCCAAGAGACCCAGTACTTC	CSAQRTAQETQYF
many	NA	TRBJ2-7	TRBV12-3/TRBV12-4	16	TGTGCCAGCAGTTTTCGACAAGCGTCAGGGTCCTACGAGCAGTACTTC	CASSFRQASGSYEQYF
many	NA	TRBJ2-1	TRBV12-5	13	TGTGCTAGTGGTTATGGCTTTCAGGGGGAGCAGTTCTTC	CASGYGFQGEQFF
few	TRBD2	TRBJ2-1	TRBV24-1	16	TGTGCCACCAGTGATTTCGGCGGGAGGGGTTACAATGAGCAGTTCTTC	CATSDFGGRGYNEQFF
many	NA	TRBJ2-5	TRBV12-3/TRBV12-4	15	TGTGCCAGCAGTTTTTCAGAGGGAGGACAAGAGACCCAGTACTTC	CASSFSEGGQETQYF
once	NA	TRBJ1-4	TRBV6-6	13	TGTGCCAGCATTACAGGGTTGAATGAAAAACTGTTTTTT	CASITGLNEKLFF
many	TRBD1	TRBJ1-1	TRBV20-1	12	TGCAGTCCAACCGGGGTAGAAAGGGGGCTTAAATTT	CSPTGVERGLKF
NA	TRBD2	TRBJ2-1	TRBV30	14	TGTGCCTGGAGTAAGGGACTAGCGGGAGCCGAGCAGTTCTTC	CAWSKGLAGAEQFF
NA	NA	TRBJ2-5	TRBV4-1	14	TGCGCCAGCAGCCAAGGTATAGGGCGAGAGACCCAGTACTTC	CASSQGIGRETQYF
NA	NA	TRBJ1-2	TRBV10-3	14	TGTGCCATCAGTGAGTCTCCGGGACCACATGGCTACACCTTC	CAISESPGPHGYTF
many	NA	TRBJ2-2	TRBV12-3/TRBV12-4	13	TGTGCCAGCAGCCCTAAGGTCACCGGGGAGCTGTTTTTT	CASSPKVTGELFF
many	TRBD2	TRBJ2-1	TRBV28	16	TGTGCCAGCAGTTTAGAGCGGGAGGGGGAATACAATGAGCAGTTCTTC	CASSLEREGEYNEQFF
NA	NA	TRBJ1-3	TRBV12-3/TRBV12-4	16	TGTGCCAGCAGTTATTGGGACGGACGGTCCGGAAACACCATATATTTT	CASSYWDGRSGNTIYF
few	TRBD2	TRBJ2-2	TRBV6-5	15	TGTGCCAGCAGACTAGCGGACTCGAACACCGGGGAGCTGTTTTTT	CASRLADSNTGELFF
many	TRBD1	TRBJ2-3	TRBV24-1	13	TGTGCCACCAGTGGACAGGGAACAGATACGCAGTATTTT	CATSGQGTDTQYF
NA	NA	TRBJ2-2	TRBV6-1	11	TGTGCCAGCAGTGACTCCGGGGAGCTGTTTTTT	CASSDSGELFF
many	NA	TRBJ1-4	TRBV5-1	13	TGCGCCAGCAGCTTGGTATCTAATGAAAAACTGTTTTTT	CASSLVSNEKLFF
NA	TRBD1	TRBJ1-1	TRBV6-5	14	TGTGCCAGCAGTTACCTCGGACAGGGCTCCGAAGCTTTCTTT	CASSYLGQGSEAFF
NA	TRBD2	TRBJ2-1	TRBV10-3	14	TGTGCCATCCGAACTAGCGGGAGGGCCGATGAGCAGTTCTTC	CAIRTSGRADEQFF
many	NA	TRBJ2-2	TRBV12-3/TRBV12-4	14	TGTGCCAGCAGTTTAATGCTCGTCACCGGGGAGCTGTTTTTT	CASSLMLVTGELFF
many	NA	TRBJ1-4	TRBV10-2	13	TGCGCCAGCAGTGAGTCAGGGAGGGAAAAACTGTTTTTT	CASSESGREKLFF
many	NA	TRBJ2-1	TRBV11-2	17	TGTGCCAGCAGCCCCGACGTGGGACCGATGACTAGTGATGAGCAGTTCTTC	CASSPDVGPMTSDEQFF
NA	TRBD1	TRBJ1-5	TRBV7-8	15	TGTGCCAGCAGCTACTGGACAGGACTTAATCAGCCCCAGCATTTT	CASSYWTGLNQPQHF
NA	NA	TRBJ2-1	TRBV20-1	13	TGCAGTGCCCTCCTAACCAACTACAATGAGCAGTTCTTC	CSALLTNYNEQFF
many	TRBD2	TRBJ2-2	TRBV4-2	15	TGTGCCAGCAGCCGCGGGGGAGGCGACACCGGGGAGCTGTTTTTT	CASSRGGGDTGELFF